This entry lists 16 T cell receptor beta chains sequenced from one sample in a study of cytomegalovirus exposure and HLA in healthy donors. In the PCR, 60 Vbeta and 13 Jbeta primers were used. TCRdb keeps only in-frame clones here, not all; method: immunoSEQ multiplex PCR. Here the sample spans some 130,000 clones, about 80% being singletons. The sequenced material came from PBMCs. The source is a man aged 30 to 39 in good health and CMV-seronegative.

The CDR3 is CASSVGAQSGETQYF. DNA of the CDR3: TGTGCCAGCAGCGTAGGGGCTCAAAGTGGGGAGACCCAGTACTTC. V gene TRBV9 combines with J gene TRBJ2-5; no clear D. The CDR3 is 15 amino acids. Germline-derived CDR1 and CDR2 are SGDLS and YYNGEE. Trimming took 0 bases from V and 5 from J, leaving 14 bases between them.

In DNA, the CDR3 is TGTGCCAGCTCACCGCTTGGGACATTGAACACTGAAGCTTTCTTT. This encodes CASSPLGTLNTEAFF. This chain uses TRBV18 with TRBJ1-1, with TRBD1 as a possible D gene (6 bases). Germline V gives CDR1 KGHSH, CDR2 LQKENI. Trimming removed 3 bases at V and 0 bases at J, with 11 bases between. This CDR3 region has 15 residues.

The chain carries TRBV4-2 and TRBJ2-1, with D perhaps matching TRBD2 (7 bases). The CDR3 loop spans 17 amino acids. V was trimmed by 1 base and J by 4 bases, leaving 17 bases between them. CDR1 is LGHNA and CDR2 is YNFKEQ in the germline V gene. DNA for the CDR3: TGTGCCAGCAGCCAAGGTAGGGGGAGGGCCAGGTACAATGAGCAGTTCTTC. Translation: CASSQGRGRARYNEQFF.

This chain connects TRBV11-3 to TRBJ2-6; D is possibly TRBD2 (6 bases). This CDR3 has 17 residues. V was trimmed by 4 bases and J by 2 bases, leaving 15 bases between them. Germline V gene data show CDR1 as SGHNT and CDR2 as YENEEA. The CDR3 sequence is CASSSGTGSPGANVLTF. The DNA of the CDR3 is TGTGCCAGCAGCTCCGGGACTGGCTCGCCTGGGGCCAACGTCCTGACTTTC.

The chain has TRBV5-1 and TRBJ2-3, with D maybe TRBD2 (6 bases). From germline, CDR1 is SGHRS and CDR2 YFSETQ. V was cut by 6 bases and J by 4 bases, with 18 bases left in between. The CDR3 is 15 amino acids. CDR3 DNA sequence: TGCGCCAGCACCCCAACTACGACGGGGGCAGATACGCAGTATTTT. Translation gives CASTPTTTGADTQYF. The complete variable domain, with remaining parts taken from reference TRBV5-1 and TRBJ2-3, reads KAGVTQTPRYLIKTRGQQVTLSCSPISGHRSVSWYQQTPGQGLQFLFEYFSETQRNKGNFPGRFSGRQFSNSRSEMNVSTLELGDSALYLCASTPTTTGADTQYFGPGTRLTVL.

This chain uses TRBV4-1 with TRBJ2-3, with 9 positions matching TRBD1. Germline V CDR1 and CDR2: MGHRA, YSYEKL. Trimming cost V 3 bases and J 3 bases; bases outside gene matches: 4. The CDR3 runs 15 residues. CDR3 loop: CASSHIGQGTDTQYF. CDR3 in DNA: TGCGCCAGCAGCCACATAGGACAGGGGACAGATACGCAGTATTTT.

The V gene is TRBV5-6, the J gene TRBJ2-2, with 8 bases fitting TRBD1. Germline V CDR1 and CDR2: SGHDT, YYEEEE. This CDR3 has 17 amino acids. Unmatched junction bases numbered 8, after V lost 1 base and J lost 3 bases. This chain's CDR3 is CASSLRQGFVHTGELFF. DNA of the CDR3: TGTGCCAGCAGCTTGAGACAGGGGTTCGTTCACACCGGGGAGCTGTTTTTT.

Regarding this clone: The same CDR3 arises from other DNA sequences in this sample as well. The chain recombines TRBV5-1 with TRBJ2-5, with D hard to call. This CDR3 has 13 residues. Trimming cost V 0 bases and J 2 bases, with 5 bases left between them. CDR1 is SGHRS and CDR2 is YFSETQ in the germline V gene. The CDR3 DNA follows: TGCGCCAGCAGCTTGGGACTGCAAGAGACCCAGTACTTC. This sequence encodes CASSLGLQETQYF.

This chain joins TRBV4-2 and TRBJ1-5; TRBD1 aligns across 7 bases. Germline V gene sequence: CDR1 LGHNA, CDR2 YNFKEQ. This CDR3 spans 15 amino acids. V dropped 2 bases and J dropped 4; count of bases not matched to a gene: 5. The CDR3 is CASSQQQGNNQPQHF. The CDR3 bases are TGTGCCAGCAGCCAACAACAGGGGAATAATCAGCCCCAGCATTTT.

V usage is TRBV5-4 and J usage is TRBJ1-1; D call uncertain. V dropped 0 bases and J dropped 0 bases, with 6 bases sitting between them. CDR1 and CDR2 from the germline V gene are SGHNT and YYREEE (reference sequence). This CDR3 contains 14 residues. This CDR3 reads CASSLEQMNTEAFF. As DNA, the CDR3 is TGTGCCAGCAGCTTGGAACAGATGAACACTGAAGCTTTCTTT.

This chain joins TRBV30 and TRBJ1-1; 8 bases map to TRBD1. Germline V gene sequence: CDR1 GTSNPN, CDR2 SVGIG (reference sequence). CDR3 length equals 15 residues. V lost 1 base to trimming and J lost 5 bases; unmatched junction nucleotides: 9. The DNA of the CDR3 is TGTGCCTGGAGTGCTCTCAGGGGGCGGCGGACTGAAGCTTTCTTT. This sequence encodes CAWSALRGRRTEAFF. Full variable domain (rest looked up from reference TRBV30 and TRBJ1-1): SQTIHQWPATLVQPVGSPLSLECTVEGTSNPNLYWYRQAAGRGLQLLFYSVGIGQISSEVPQNLSASRPQDRQFILSSKKLLLSDSGFYLCAWSALRGRRTEAFFGQGTRLTVV.

The chain is built from TRBV27 and TRBJ2-5, with 7 bases aligning to TRBD1. The J call may be faulty, since TRBJ2-7 better matches the DNA end. The CDR3 spans 14 residues. The germline V gene has CDR1 MNHEY and CDR2 SMNVEV (reference sequence). CDR3 DNA sequence: TGTGCCAGCAGTCGAACGAGGGACAGCTACGAGCAGTACTTC. It codes for CASSRTRDSYEQYF.

This chain uses TRBV28 with TRBJ2-1; TRBD1 agrees at 9 bases. CDR3 length: 15 amino acids. Germline-derived CDR1 and CDR2 are MDHEN and SYDVKM. V was clipped by 3 bases and J by 4 bases; unmatched bases: 4. Here the CDR3 reads CASSLAGTGYNEQFF. The CDR3 DNA reads TGTGCCAGCAGTTTGGCGGGGACAGGGTACAATGAGCAGTTCTTC.

The gene calls are TRBV5-6 and TRBJ2-1; D not certain. CDR3 length: 12 residues. Trimming left V 0 bases short and J 10 bases short, with 8 bases between. CDR1 is SGHDT, CDR2 YYEEEE, per germline. The CDR3: CASSLVAGEQFF. CDR3 in DNA: TGTGCCAGCAGCTTGGTAGCCGGAGAGCAGTTCTTC.

This clone was observed once. The chain is built from TRBV6-6 and TRBJ2-5; 8 bases fit TRBD1. The CDR3 covers 14 residues. The junction had 5 bases not matched to a gene; V was cut back by 4 bases and J by 4 bases. Germline-derived CDR1 and CDR2 are MNHNY and SVGAGI (reference sequence). The CDR3 protein is CASSSNDRGETQYF. CDR3 DNA sequence: TGTGCCAGCAGTTCCAATGACAGGGGAGAGACCCAGTACTTC.

This chain joins TRBV30 and TRBJ2-1; 7 nucleotides align to TRBD2. V trimming: 3 bases; J trimming: 0 bases; junction bases outside the gene matches: 8. Germline CDR1 and CDR2: GTSNPN and SVGIG (reference sequence). The CDR3 spans 16 residues. The CDR3 loop reads CAWRLDGRLSYNEQFF. CDR3 bases: TGTGCCTGGAGACTTGACGGGAGGCTCTCCTACAATGAGCAGTTCTTC.